The next 10 T cell receptor beta chains were all read from a single sample in a study of blood T cell repertoires in COVID-19. Repertoires were generated with immunoSEQ multiplex PCR, while TCRdb's copy carries only in-frame clones and drops some. Here the sample spans about 210,000 clones, 87% being singletons. The sequenced sample consisted of peripheral blood. The source of these receptors is a man in his 60s who had recovered from COVID-19.

Remarks on this clone: The same CDR3 can be traced to other DNA sequences in this sample. This chain joins TRBV9 and TRBJ2-1; TRBD2 matches at 7 bases. Germline CDR1 reads SGDLS; CDR2 reads YYNGEE. The CDR3 runs 15 residues. V lost 1 base to trimming and J lost 1 base; unmatched junction nucleotides: 2. This CDR3 reads CASSVLADSYNEQFF. CDR3 in DNA: TGTGCCAGCAGCGTACTAGCGGATTCCTACAATGAGCAGTTCTTC.

J is TRBJ1-1 and V is TRBV4-3; D may be TRBD1 (6 bases). Germline V gene lookup returns CDR1 LGHNA and CDR2 YSLEER. This CDR3 has 16 amino acids. V was clipped by 1 base and J by 3 bases, with 15 bases between them. The CDR3 sequence: CASSQGAGAADTEAFF. CDR3 nucleotide sequence: TGCGCCAGCAGCCAAGGGGCAGGGGCAGCGGACACTGAAGCTTTCTTT.

This chain connects TRBV11-3 to TRBJ2-1, with 8 bases that match TRBD1. This CDR3 has 17 residues. Germline lookup yields CDR1 SGHNT and CDR2 YENEEA. The V segment lost 3 bases and the J segment 3 bases; nucleotides outside the gene matches: 10. CDR3 protein: CASSFDRTGTGYNEQFF. The CDR3 DNA is TGTGCCAGCAGCTTTGATCGGACAGGGACGGGCTACAATGAGCAGTTCTTC.

V is TRBV29-1 and J is TRBJ2-1; 11 bases line up with TRBD1. This CDR3 spans 13 amino acids. Germline V gene lookup returns CDR1 SQVTM and CDR2 ANQGSEA. Losses at the gene ends were 7 bases for V and 10 bases for J; bases not matched to a gene: 9. This CDR3 reads CSADRGLVGEQFF. The DNA for the CDR3 is TGCAGCGCGGACAGGGGGCTTGTGGGAGAGCAGTTCTTC.

The chain couples TRBV19 to TRBJ1-5, with TRBD1 matching over 12 bases. V trimming: 5 bases; J trimming: 7 bases; junction bases outside the gene matches: 9. Per the germline V gene, CDR1 is LNHDA and CDR2 is SQIVND (reference sequence). The CDR3 spans 16 residues. The CDR3 is CASSSTGTGGVQPQHF. DNA of the CDR3: TGTGCCAGTAGTTCAACAGGGACAGGGGGCGTCCAGCCCCAGCATTTT.

The chain is built from TRBV6-5 and TRBJ2-7; possible D gene TRBD2, 5 bases. The CDR3 has 15 residues. CDR1 MNHEY and CDR2 SVGAGI come from the germline V gene. The germline V and J ends were trimmed by 7 bases and 0 bases, with 16 bases remaining between them. The CDR3 region is CASNPWLGSSYEQYF. CDR3 nucleotides: TGTGCCAGCAACCCCTGGTTGGGGAGCTCCTACGAGCAGTACTTC.

The chain carries TRBV5-1 and TRBJ2-3; D remains ambiguous. The germline V gene has CDR1 SGHRS and CDR2 YFSETQ. V was shortened by 2 bases and J by 3 bases, with 4 bases between the two germline ends. The CDR3 is 12 amino acids. CDR3 loop: CASSFPTDTQYF. CDR3 DNA sequence: TGCGCCAGCAGCTTCCCAACAGATACGCAGTATTTT.

This clone appeared a single time. V is TRBV27 and J is TRBJ2-3; 9 bases map to TRBD1. There are 15 residues in the CDR3. From germline, CDR1 is MNHEY and CDR2 SMNVEV (reference sequence). J was trimmed by 4 bases and V by 6 bases; bases with no gene match: 8. The DNA of the CDR3 is TGTGCCAGCAGGATAGGACAGGGGAGCGCAGATACGCAGTATTTT. It translates to CASRIGQGSADTQYF.

This chain links TRBV7-2 with TRBJ2-3; no reliable D call. V lost 5 bases, J lost 0 bases, and 18 bases lay in between. The length of the CDR3 is 17 residues. Per the germline V gene, CDR1 is SGHTA and CDR2 is FQGNSA. The CDR3: CASSPLSGVESTDTQYF. For the CDR3, the DNA is TGTGCCAGCAGCCCATTGAGTGGAGTGGAAAGCACAGATACGCAGTATTTT.

V gene TRBV7-9 combines with J gene TRBJ1-5; D possibly corresponds to TRBD1 (5 bases). V lost 5 bases and J lost 3, with 11 bases in between. CDR1 is SEHNR, CDR2 FQNEAQ, per germline (reference sequence). The CDR3 loop spans 14 amino acids. In DNA, the CDR3 is TGTGCCAGCAGCACCGACAGTTCCAATCAGCCCCAGCATTTT. It specifies CASSTDSSNQPQHF.